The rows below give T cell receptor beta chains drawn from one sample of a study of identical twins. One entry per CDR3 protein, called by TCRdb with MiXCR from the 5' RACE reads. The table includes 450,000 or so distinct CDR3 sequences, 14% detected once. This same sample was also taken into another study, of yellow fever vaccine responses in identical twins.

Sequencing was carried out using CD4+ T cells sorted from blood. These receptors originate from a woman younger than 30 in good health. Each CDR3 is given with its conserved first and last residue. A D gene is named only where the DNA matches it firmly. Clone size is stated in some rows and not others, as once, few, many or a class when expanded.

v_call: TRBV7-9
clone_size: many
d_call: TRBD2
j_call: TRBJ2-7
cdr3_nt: TGTGCCAGCAGCTTAGGTAGCGGGAGCTACGAGCAGTACTTC
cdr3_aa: CASSLGSGSYEQYF

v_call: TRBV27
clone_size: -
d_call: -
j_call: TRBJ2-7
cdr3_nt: TGTGCCAGCAGTTTAAGGCTGGGGCCTTTAATCGAGCAGTACTTC
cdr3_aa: CASSLRLGPLIEQYF

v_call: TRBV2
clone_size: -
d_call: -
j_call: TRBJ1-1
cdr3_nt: TGTGCCAGCAGTGGACACTCGTCCGTTAACACTGAAGCTTTCTTT
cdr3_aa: CASSGHSSVNTEAFF

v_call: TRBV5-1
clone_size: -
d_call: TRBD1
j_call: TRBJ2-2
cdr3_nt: TGCGCCAGCACCACAGTGAGGGGGCAGGCCGGGGAGCTGTTTTTT
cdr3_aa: CASTTVRGQAGELFF

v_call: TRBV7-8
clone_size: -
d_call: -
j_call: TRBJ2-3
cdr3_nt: TGTGCCAGCAGCCCACGGTTCGCGCAGTATTTT
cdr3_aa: CASSPRFAQYF

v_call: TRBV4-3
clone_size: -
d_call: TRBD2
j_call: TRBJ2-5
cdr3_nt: TGCGCCAGCAGCCCCCCTAGTCGAGCGGGAAAGGGGGAGACCCAGTACTTC
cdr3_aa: CASSPPSRAGKGETQYF

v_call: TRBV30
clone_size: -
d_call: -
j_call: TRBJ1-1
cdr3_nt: TGTGCCTGGAGTGTGTACGACAGGAAAGGTGAAGCTTTCTTT
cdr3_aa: CAWSVYDRKGEAFF

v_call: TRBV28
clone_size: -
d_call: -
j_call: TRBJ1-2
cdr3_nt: TGTGCCAGCAAAGGCGGGGGGCCTGTCTATGGCTACACCTTC
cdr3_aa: CASKGGGPVYGYTF

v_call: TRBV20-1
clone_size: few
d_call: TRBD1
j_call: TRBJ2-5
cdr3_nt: TGCAGTGCTAGAGATTTCAGACAGGGGTTAAGGTGGGGAGAGACCCAGTACTTC
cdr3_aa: CSARDFRQGLRWGETQYF

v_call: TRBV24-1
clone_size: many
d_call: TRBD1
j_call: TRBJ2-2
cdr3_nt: TGTGCCACCAGTGACCTCGGGACAGCTAAGAACACCGGGGAGCTGTTTTTT
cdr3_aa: CATSDLGTAKNTGELFF

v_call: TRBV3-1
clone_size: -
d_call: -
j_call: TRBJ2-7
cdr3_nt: TGTGCCAGCAGCCAAGATCGTCCGGGACGGAGGACCTACGAGCAGTACTTC
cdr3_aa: CASSQDRPGRRTYEQYF

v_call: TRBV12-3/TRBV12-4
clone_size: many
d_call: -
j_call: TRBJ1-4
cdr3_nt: TGTGCCAGCAGTTCAGGAGGGGGTAATGAAAAACTGTTTTTT
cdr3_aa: CASSSGGGNEKLFF

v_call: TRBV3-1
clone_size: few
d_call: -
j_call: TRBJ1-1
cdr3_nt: TGTGCCAGCAGCCAAGTGGGCATGAACACTGAAGCTTTCTTT
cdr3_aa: CASSQVGMNTEAFF

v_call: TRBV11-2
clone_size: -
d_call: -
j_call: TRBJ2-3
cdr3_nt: TGTGCCAGCACCCCCCGGCTCACAGATACGCAGTATTTT
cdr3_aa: CASTPRLTDTQYF

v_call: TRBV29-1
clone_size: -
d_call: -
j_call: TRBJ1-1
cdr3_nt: TGCAGCGTTAGCAGGGGAGACACTGAAGCTTTCTTT
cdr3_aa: CSVSRGDTEAFF

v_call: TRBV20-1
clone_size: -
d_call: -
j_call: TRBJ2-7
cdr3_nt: TGCAGTGCTAAAAAGACAGCTAGCTACGAGCAGTACTTC
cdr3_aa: CSAKKTASYEQYF

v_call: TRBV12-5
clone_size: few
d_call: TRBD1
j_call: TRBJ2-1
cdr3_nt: TGTGCTAGTGGGGGACAGGGAAGGGGTGAGCAGTTCTTC
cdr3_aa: CASGGQGRGEQFF

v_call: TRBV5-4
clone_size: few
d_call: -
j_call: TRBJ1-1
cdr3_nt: TGTGCCAGCAGCTTGGTGGAAGCTTTCTTT
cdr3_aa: CASSLVEAFF

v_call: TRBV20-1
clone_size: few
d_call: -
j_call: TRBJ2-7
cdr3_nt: TGCAGTGCTAGAGATCCAGGGTTAGATTACGAGCAGTACTTC
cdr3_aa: CSARDPGLDYEQYF

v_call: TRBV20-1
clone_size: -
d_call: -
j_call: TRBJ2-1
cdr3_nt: TGCAGTGCTAGTTGGAGGGAGGTTGGGGATGAGCAGTTCTTC
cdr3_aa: CSASWREVGDEQFF

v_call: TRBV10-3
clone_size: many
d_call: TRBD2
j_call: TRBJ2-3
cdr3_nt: TGTGCCACCCAGGCACTAGCGGGGGGGACAGATACGCAGTATTTT
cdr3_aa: CATQALAGGTDTQYF

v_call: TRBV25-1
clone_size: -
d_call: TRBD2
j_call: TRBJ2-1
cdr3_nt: TGTGCCGCCGGGACTAGCGGGAGGGATGAGCAGTTCTTC
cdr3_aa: CAAGTSGRDEQFF

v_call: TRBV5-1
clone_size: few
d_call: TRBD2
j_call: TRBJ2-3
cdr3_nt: TGCGCCAGCAGCTTGGCCCGGACTAGCGGGGTCACAGATACGCAGTATTTT
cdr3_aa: CASSLARTSGVTDTQYF

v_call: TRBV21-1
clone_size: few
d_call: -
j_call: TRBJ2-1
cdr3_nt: TGTGCCAGCAGCAAACAGGGAGCGGGGACCTACAATGAGCAGTTCTTC
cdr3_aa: CASSKQGAGTYNEQFF

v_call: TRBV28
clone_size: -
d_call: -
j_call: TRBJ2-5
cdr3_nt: TGTGCCAGCAGACCTTCAGGACAGCGACAAGAGACCCAGTACTTC
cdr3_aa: CASRPSGQRQETQYF

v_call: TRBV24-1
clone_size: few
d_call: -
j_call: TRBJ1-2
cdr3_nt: TGTGCCACCAGTGATTCTACCATAGGGTCTATCTATGGCTACACCTTC
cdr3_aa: CATSDSTIGSIYGYTF

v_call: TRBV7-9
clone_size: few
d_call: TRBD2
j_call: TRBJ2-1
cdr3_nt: TGTGCCAGCAGCGCCGGACTAGCGGGGGGGCTGAGTGAGCAGTTCTTC
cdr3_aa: CASSAGLAGGLSEQFF

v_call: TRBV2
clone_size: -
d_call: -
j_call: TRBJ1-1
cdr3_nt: TGTGCCAGCAGTGGCCAGGAGAACACTGAAGCTTTCTTT
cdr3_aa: CASSGQENTEAFF

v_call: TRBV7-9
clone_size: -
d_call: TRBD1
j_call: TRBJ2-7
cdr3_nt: TGTGCCAGCAGCTTAGCCGGGACAGGGCCTTACGAGCAGTACTTC
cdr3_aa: CASSLAGTGPYEQYF

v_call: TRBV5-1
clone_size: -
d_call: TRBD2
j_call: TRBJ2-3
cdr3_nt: TGCGCCAGCAGCTTGGTTCGAGCGGGGCCCCGAACAGATACGCAGTATTTT
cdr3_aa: CASSLVRAGPRTDTQYF

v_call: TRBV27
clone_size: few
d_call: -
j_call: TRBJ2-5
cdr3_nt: TGTGCCAGCAGTCCAGACAGGACTAGAGCTTTCCAAGAGACCCAGTACTTC
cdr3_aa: CASSPDRTRAFQETQYF

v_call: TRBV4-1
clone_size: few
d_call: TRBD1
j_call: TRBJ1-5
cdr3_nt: TGCGCCAGCAGCCAACGGGACAGGGGACGTCCTGGCAATCAGCCCCAGCATTTT
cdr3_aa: CASSQRDRGRPGNQPQHF

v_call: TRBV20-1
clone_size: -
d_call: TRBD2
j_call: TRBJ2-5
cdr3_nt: TGCAGTGCTATAATACGGGGGGATCGACAAGAGACCCAGTACTTC
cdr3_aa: CSAIIRGDRQETQYF

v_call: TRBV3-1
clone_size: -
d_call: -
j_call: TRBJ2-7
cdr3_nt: TGTGCCAGCAGCCAAGCGGTCTACGAGCAGTACTTC
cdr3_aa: CASSQAVYEQYF

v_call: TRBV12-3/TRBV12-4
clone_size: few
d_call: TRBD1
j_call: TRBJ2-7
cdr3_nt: TGTGCCAGCAGCGGACCGGGACAGGGCCGAATGAATGGGCAGTACTTC
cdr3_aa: CASSGPGQGRMNGQYF

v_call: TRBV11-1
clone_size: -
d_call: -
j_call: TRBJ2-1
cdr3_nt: TGTGCCAGCAGCCCGACCCGGACGATATCTGTAGGGTACAATGAGCAGTTCTTC
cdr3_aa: CASSPTRTISVGYNEQFF

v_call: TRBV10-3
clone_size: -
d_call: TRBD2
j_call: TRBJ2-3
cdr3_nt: TGTGCCATCAGGCCGGGACTAGCGGGACCTAGCACAGATACGCAGTATTTT
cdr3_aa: CAIRPGLAGPSTDTQYF

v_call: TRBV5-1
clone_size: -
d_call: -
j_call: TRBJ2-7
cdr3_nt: TGCGCCAGCAGCGACGACGTGTTCCGGTTTGGTGAGCAGTACTTC
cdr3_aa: CASSDDVFRFGEQYF

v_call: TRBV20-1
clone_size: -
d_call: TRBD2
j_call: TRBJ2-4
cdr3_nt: TGCAGTGCTAGAGAAGCATACGGGACTAGCGGGGGGCTCGGAGGGATAGCCAAAAACATTCAGTACTTC
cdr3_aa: CSAREAYGTSGGLGGIAKNIQYF

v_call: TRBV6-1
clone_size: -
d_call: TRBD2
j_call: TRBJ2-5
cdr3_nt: TGTGCCAGCAGTGATAGCGGGAGCGGACAAGAGACCCAGTACTTC
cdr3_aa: CASSDSGSGQETQYF

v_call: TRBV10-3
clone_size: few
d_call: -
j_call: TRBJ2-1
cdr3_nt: TGTGCCATCAGTGAGGAACAGGTCTTTTCCTACAATGAGCAGTTCTTC
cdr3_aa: CAISEEQVFSYNEQFF

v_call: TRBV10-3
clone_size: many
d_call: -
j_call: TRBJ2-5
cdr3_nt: TGTGCCATCAGTGGGGACGGCGGTGGTGAGACCCAGTACTTC
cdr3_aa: CAISGDGGGETQYF

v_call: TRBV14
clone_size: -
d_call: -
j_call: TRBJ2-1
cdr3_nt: TGTGCCAGCAGCCAGCGGGACACCTACAATGAGCAGTTCTTC
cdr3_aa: CASSQRDTYNEQFF

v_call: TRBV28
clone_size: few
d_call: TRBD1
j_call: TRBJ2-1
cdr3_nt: TGTGCCAGCAGTTTATTGGGACAGGGGAAAAGTTCCTACAATGAGCAGTTCTTC
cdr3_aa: CASSLLGQGKSSYNEQFF

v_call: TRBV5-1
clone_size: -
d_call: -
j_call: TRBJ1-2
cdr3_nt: TGCGCCAGCAGCTTGGTTGCGGCCGATGGCTACACCTTC
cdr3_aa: CASSLVAADGYTF

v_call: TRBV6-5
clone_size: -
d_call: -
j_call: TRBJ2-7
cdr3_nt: TGTGCCAGCAGTTACTCTGAGGGAGTCTACGAGCAGTACTTC
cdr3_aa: CASSYSEGVYEQYF

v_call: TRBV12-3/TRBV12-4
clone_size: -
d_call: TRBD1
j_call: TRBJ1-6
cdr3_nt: TGTGCCAGCAGGGACAGGGGAAAGATAGGGATTTCACCCCTCCACTTT
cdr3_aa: CASRDRGKIGISPLHF

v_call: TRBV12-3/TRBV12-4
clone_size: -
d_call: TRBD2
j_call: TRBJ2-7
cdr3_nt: TGTGCCAGCAGTTTACCCAGGAGGGGGACTAGCGACCTTAGACGTAGCGAGCAGTACTTC
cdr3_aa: CASSLPRRGTSDLRRSEQYF

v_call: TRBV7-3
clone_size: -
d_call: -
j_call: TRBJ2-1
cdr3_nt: TGTGCCAGCAGCTTGTCAGGGGTGGGGTCCAATGAGCAGTTCTTC
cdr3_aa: CASSLSGVGSNEQFF

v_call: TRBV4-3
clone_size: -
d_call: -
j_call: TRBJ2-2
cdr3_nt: TGCGCCAGCAGCCTGGTCCCAGTTCCCACCGGGGAGCTGTTTTTT
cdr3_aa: CASSLVPVPTGELFF

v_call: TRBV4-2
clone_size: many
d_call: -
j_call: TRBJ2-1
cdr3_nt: TGTGCCAGCAGCCAAGCGCCCGGGGCTATCTCCTACAATGAGCAGTTCTTC
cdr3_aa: CASSQAPGAISYNEQFF